This T cell receptor (beta chain) was recorded in a study of monozygotic twins with inflammatory bowel disease. Each UMI harboured a 6-nucleotide sample barcode and was appended via template switching. TCRdb reprocessed the 5' RACE reads, keeping one entry per CDR3 protein, no DNA. The sample table includes roughly 300,000 distinct CDR3 sequences. As regards this clonotype: Antigen specificity is unknown.

Germline V lookup: CDR1 LNHDA, CDR2 SQIVND (reference sequence). This CDR3 comprises 14 residues. Study outcomes and limitations: The inverse Simpson measure of TCRbeta diversity was lower in IBD patients than in healthy co-twins. Possibly reflecting limited power, no difference in repertoire similarity was found between concordant and discordant twins.

The clonotype comes from a human donor with ulcerative colitis or Crohn's disease, or a healthy co-twin of an affected twin (not recorded which). The chain uses TRBV19 and TRBJ2-1; absent DNA, TCRdb's TRBD2 call cannot be checked. What was sequenced was blood. CDR3 in amino acids: CASLLAGAMGEQFF. Full variable domain (rest looked up from reference TRBV19 and TRBJ2-1): DGGITQSPKYLFRKEGQNVTLSCEQNLNHDAMYWYRQDPGQGLRLIYYSQIVNDFQKGDIAEGYSVSREKKESFPLTVTSAQKNPTAFYLCASLLAGAMGEQFFGPGTRLTVL.